A selection of T cell receptor beta chains follows, all from one sample in a study of neoadjuvant anti-PD-1 for oral cavity cancer. This table comes from immunoSEQ multiplex PCR, and its TCRdb copy is limited to in-frame clones, with some not included. The sample records approximately 16,000 clones, roughly 69% being singletons. Sequenced here: PBMCs, sampled before nivolumab (anti-PD-1) treatment. These receptors all come from a person between 40 and 80 years old with oral cavity squamous cell carcinoma. CDR3s include the opening cysteine and the closing phenylalanine or tryptophan. The D gene is left open where the match is weak. The size entry is marked missing in some rows and otherwise reads once, few, many or a size class.

CDR3 protein,CDR3 DNA,V gene,clone size,J gene,D gene
CASSPLQGAGTEAFF,TGTGCCAGCAGCCCTTTACAGGGGGCGGGCACTGAAGCTTTCTTT,TRBV5-6,NA,TRBJ1-1,TRBD1
CASSSGQGYGYTF,TGTGCCAGCAGCTCGGGACAGGGCTATGGCTACACCTTC,TRBV11-3,NA,TRBJ1-2,TRBD1
CASSLGYSYEQYF,TGTGCCAGCAGCTTAGGGTACTCCTACGAGCAGTACTTC,TRBV7-6,once,TRBJ2-7,NA
CATSRAQGARYNEQFF,TGTGCCACCAGCAGGGCACAGGGGGCTCGGTACAATGAGCAGTTCTTC,TRBV15,NA,TRBJ2-1,TRBD1
CASSEETGTSAQYF,TGTGCCAGCAGTGAGGAGACCGGGACTAGCGCGCAGTATTTT,TRBV2,NA,TRBJ2-3,TRBD2
CASSHRDRGLAEINEQFF,TGTGCCAGCAGCCACCGGGACAGGGGACTAGCGGAGATCAATGAGCAGTTCTTC,TRBV7-9,NA,TRBJ2-1,NA
CASGYQDEQFF,TGTGCCAGCGGGTACCAGGATGAGCAGTTCTTC,TRBV25-1,few,TRBJ2-1,NA
CASRPPQGGQETQYF,TGTGCCAGCAGGCCGCCCCAAGGGGGCCAAGAGACCCAGTACTTC,TRBV28,NA,TRBJ2-5,NA
CASSEPGLDEQFF,TGCGCCAGCAGTGAACCAGGCTTAGATGAGCAGTTCTTC,TRBV10-1,NA,TRBJ2-1,NA
CASSLMAYSNQPQHF,TGTGCCAGCAGTTTAATGGCTTATAGCAATCAGCCCCAGCATTTT,TRBV27,few,TRBJ1-5,NA
CASSLGQGTSYEQYF,TGTGCCAGCAGTTTAGGACAGGGTACCTCCTACGAGCAGTACTTC,TRBV28,NA,TRBJ2-7,TRBD1
CASSSVSGNTIYF,TGTGCCAGCAGTTCCGTTTCTGGAAACACCATATATTTT,TRBV6-5,NA,TRBJ1-3,NA
CASSWGPTGNTEAFF,TGTGCCAGCAGCTGGGGTCCTACGGGGAACACTGAAGCTTTCTTT,TRBV5-5,NA,TRBJ1-1,NA
CASSRTGLTDTQYF,TGTGCCAGCAGTAGGACAGGGCTGACAGATACGCAGTATTTT,TRBV6-5,NA,TRBJ2-3,TRBD1
CAWSVASSYNEQFF,TGTGCCTGGAGTGTTGCTAGCTCCTACAATGAGCAGTTCTTC,TRBV30,few,TRBJ2-1,NA
CASMSPNGLEQYF,TGTGCCAGTATGTCACCGAACGGTCTCGAGCAGTACTTC,TRBV19,NA,TRBJ2-7,NA
CASSPKVYGYTF,TGTGCCAGCAGCCCTAAAGTCTATGGCTACACCTTC,TRBV7-9,few,TRBJ1-2,NA
CASSGYRDRFHQPQHF,TGTGCCAGCAGTGGTTACCGGGACCGGTTTCATCAGCCCCAGCATTTT,TRBV28,NA,TRBJ1-5,NA
CATSREVANYGYTF,TGTGCCACCAGCAGAGAAGTAGCTAACTATGGCTACACCTTC,TRBV15,NA,TRBJ1-2,NA
CASSAFLWGAQETQYF,TGTGCCAGTAGTGCCTTCTTATGGGGAGCCCAAGAGACCCAGTACTTC,TRBV19,once,TRBJ2-5,NA
CASSTIRDNNQPQHF,TGTGCCAGTAGCACTATTCGGGACAACAATCAGCCCCAGCATTTT,TRBV19,NA,TRBJ1-5,NA
CASSHPRNTEAFF,TGTGCCAGCAGCCATCCCCGAAACACTGAAGCTTTCTTT,TRBV28,NA,TRBJ1-1,NA
CAWSLVGEAGELFF,TGTGCCTGGAGTCTGGTAGGGGAGGCCGGGGAGCTGTTTTTT,TRBV30,NA,TRBJ2-2,NA
CASSGRDWTYEQYF,TGTGCCAGCAGCGGGAGGGACTGGACCTACGAGCAGTACTTC,TRBV7-9,few,TRBJ2-7,TRBD2
CASSLAGQGVAFF,TGTGCCAGCAGCTTAGCCGGACAGGGGGTGGCTTTCTTT,TRBV7-9,NA,TRBJ1-1,TRBD1
CASSSSRDRGQGYTF,TGTGCCAGCAGCTCATCCCGGGACAGGGGGCAAGGCTACACCTTC,TRBV9,few,TRBJ1-2,TRBD1
CASSLLGTNNEQFF,TGTGCCAGTTCTCTGCTCGGGACAAACAATGAGCAGTTCTTC,TRBV6-5,NA,TRBJ2-1,NA
CASSLRGAKYEQYF,TGTGCCAGCAGTTTACGGGGGGCTAAGTACGAGCAGTACTTC,TRBV27,few,TRBJ2-7,NA
CASSLRDREETQYF,TGTGCCAGCAGCTTAAGAGACAGGGAGGAGACCCAGTACTTC,TRBV5-6,few,TRBJ2-5,TRBD1
CASRRTGAAEAFF,TGCGCCAGCCGTCGGACAGGCGCCGCTGAAGCTTTCTTT,TRBV5-1,NA,TRBJ1-1,TRBD1
CASSFGRGFNNEQFF,TGCGCCAGCAGCTTCGGGAGGGGGTTCAACAATGAGCAGTTCTTC,TRBV5-1,NA,TRBJ2-1,TRBD2
CASSIGGHGYTF,TGTGCCAGTAGTATCGGGGGTCATGGCTACACCTTC,TRBV19,few,TRBJ1-2,NA
CASSLGGYEQYF,TGTGCCAGCAGCTTGGGTGGCTACGAGCAGTACTTC,TRBV13,NA,TRBJ2-7,NA
CASSLAPASGPYEQYF,TGTGCCAGCAGCTTAGCTCCGGCTAGCGGACCCTACGAGCAGTACTTC,TRBV7-2,NA,TRBJ2-7,TRBD2
CASSLAGGTTLYGYTF,TGTGCCAGCAGCTTAGCAGGGGGGACAACCCTCTATGGCTACACCTTC,TRBV7-8,NA,TRBJ1-2,NA
CASSEAGANVLTF,TGCGCCAGCAGTGAGGCGGGGGCCAACGTCCTGACTTTC,TRBV10-1,NA,TRBJ2-6,NA
CSVSGVPGNTEAFF,TGCAGCGTCTCGGGGGTTCCGGGGAACACTGAAGCTTTCTTT,TRBV29-1,NA,TRBJ1-1,NA
CASSLTGDFNYGYTF,TGTGCCAGCAGCTTAACAGGGGATTTTAACTATGGCTACACCTTC,TRBV7-3,few,TRBJ1-2,NA
CASRGQEIGTQYF,TGTGCCAGCAGAGGACAGGAGATCGGGACCCAGTACTTC,TRBV2,NA,TRBJ2-5,TRBD1
CASRLSASGAYEQYF,TGTGCCAGCAGACTCTCGGCTAGCGGGGCTTACGAGCAGTACTTC,TRBV6-5,NA,TRBJ2-7,TRBD2
CAISEGWDRYNEQFF,TGTGCCATCAGTGAGGGTTGGGACAGGTACAATGAGCAGTTCTTC,TRBV10-3,NA,TRBJ2-1,TRBD1
CASSYSSLTGANVLTF,TGTGCCAGCAGTTACTCGAGCCTTACTGGGGCCAACGTCCTGACTTTC,TRBV6-5,NA,TRBJ2-6,NA
CARSSGAGGPGWEQYF,TGTGCCAGAAGCTCAGGGGCGGGAGGGCCTGGTTGGGAGCAGTACTTC,TRBV7-5,NA,TRBJ2-7,NA
CASSEGGGSYNEQFF,TGTGCCAGCAGTGAAGGTGGCGGGAGTTACAATGAGCAGTTCTTC,TRBV6-1,medium-sized,TRBJ2-1,TRBD2
CASSLSGTQVGQPQHF,TGTGCCAGTAGTCTCTCCGGGACTCAAGTGGGGCAGCCCCAGCATTTT,TRBV19,NA,TRBJ1-5,NA
CASSMVGAREQYF,TGTGCCAGTAGTATGGTGGGCGCGAGGGAGCAGTACTTC,TRBV19,NA,TRBJ2-7,NA
CASSRDSTEAFF,TGTGCCAGCAGCAGGGACAGCACTGAAGCTTTCTTT,TRBV14,NA,TRBJ1-1,TRBD1
CASSQDWAGLDEQYF,TGTGCCAGCAGCCAAGATTGGGCCGGACTAGACGAGCAGTACTTC,TRBV4-2,NA,TRBJ2-7,TRBD2
CASSLSGQGGNYGYTF,TGTGCCAGCAGCTTGTCGGGACAGGGCGGTAACTATGGCTACACCTTC,TRBV5-4,few,TRBJ1-2,TRBD1
CASNLNAGGRETQYF,TGCGCCAGCAACCTGAATGCGGGAGGGCGGGAGACCCAGTACTTC,TRBV5-1,NA,TRBJ2-5,TRBD2
CASSLGRIVDTQYF,TGTGCCAGCAGCTTGGGGCGGATTGTAGATACGCAGTATTTT,TRBV7-9,few,TRBJ2-3,NA
CATSPVGQGQTPQHF,TGTGCCACCAGCCCAGTGGGACAGGGTCAAACGCCCCAGCATTTT,TRBV15,NA,TRBJ1-5,TRBD1
CASSLLTGGTGYTF,TGTGCCAGCAGCTTACTGACAGGGGGCACTGGCTACACCTTC,TRBV11-2,NA,TRBJ1-2,TRBD1
CASSLAGTGGFSGANVLTF,TGCGCCAGCAGCTTGGCTGGGACAGGGGGTTTCTCTGGGGCCAACGTCCTGACTTTC,TRBV5-1,once,TRBJ2-6,TRBD1
CAITNLREDEQYF,TGTGCCATCACCAACCTCAGGGAGGACGAGCAGTACTTC,TRBV10-3,NA,TRBJ2-7,NA
CAWNSYNEQFF,TGTGCCTGGAACTCCTACAATGAGCAGTTCTTC,TRBV30,NA,TRBJ2-1,NA
CAWSFPDRNTEAFF,TGTGCCTGGAGTTTCCCGGACAGGAACACTGAAGCTTTCTTT,TRBV30,NA,TRBJ1-1,NA
CASSGGTSGSWVTQYF,TGTGCCAGCAGTGGAGGGACTAGCGGGAGTTGGGTTACGCAGTATTTT,TRBV2,NA,TRBJ2-3,TRBD2
CASSEYPDSNYGYTF,TGTGCCAGCAGTGAATACCCTGACAGTAACTATGGCTACACCTTC,TRBV25-1,medium-sized,TRBJ1-2,NA